A selection of T cell receptor beta chains follows, all from one sample in a study of glioma-infiltrating T cells. From the multiplex PCR reads, TCRdb called clonotypes with MiXCR, one entry per CDR3 protein. The sample has about 190,000 distinct CDR3 sequences; over 25% are singletons. The material sequenced was glioma tissue, nonneoplastic brain tissue, or PBMCs (not recorded which). The receptors were gathered from a human donor with low-grade glioma or glioblastoma, undergoing nonglioma brain surgery, or in good health (not recorded which). CDR3s include the opening cysteine and the closing phenylalanine or tryptophan. A D gene is named only where the DNA matches it firmly. Clone size, where shown, is once, few, many, or a class for clones that have expanded.

v_gene	d_gene	abundance	j_gene	CDR3aa	CDR3nt
TRBV15	-	-	TRBJ2-7	CATSSLALGSGTYEQYF	TGTGCCACCAGCAGCTTGGCCTTGGGTAGCGGCACCTACGAGCAGTACTTC
TRBV5-6	-	many	TRBJ2-3	CASSLFSGTPMAYF	TGTGCCAGCAGCTTGTTCTCCGGGACTCCCATGGCGTATTTT
TRBV2	TRBD1	once	TRBJ1-2	CASSEEGQGTANYGYTF	TGTGCCAGCAGTGAGGAGGGACAGGGCACAGCTAACTACGGCTACACCTTC
TRBV2	-	few	TRBJ2-6	CASSRTGSGANVLTF	TGTGCCAGCAGTCGCACAGGGTCTGGGGCCAACGTCCTGACTTTC
TRBV29-1	TRBD1	-	TRBJ1-5	CSFRTGYSNQPQHF	TGCAGCTTCCGGACAGGTTATAGCAATCAGCCCCAGCATTTT
TRBV7-9	-	-	TRBJ1-2	CASSLGIYVYTF	TGTGCCAGCAGCTTGGGTATCTATGTCTACACCTTC
TRBV2	-	many	TRBJ1-1	CASSSYTEAFF	TGTGCCAGCTCGTCGTACACTGAAGCTTTCTTT
TRBV12-3/TRBV12-4	-	few	TRBJ1-5	CASSSGEPYQPQHF	TGTGCCAGCAGTTCGGGAGAACCTTATCAGCCCCAGCATTTT
TRBV5-8	-	-	TRBJ1-5	CASSLVANNQPQHF	TGTGCCAGCAGCTTGGTGGCGAACAATCAGCCCCAGCATTTT
TRBV7-2	TRBD1	many	TRBJ2-7	CASSLVLGQAGEQYF	TGTGCCAGCAGCTTAGTTCTGGGACAGGCTGGCGAGCAGTACTTC
TRBV30	-	-	TRBJ1-2	CAWSYRFTNYGYTF	TGTGCCTGGAGCTACAGGTTTACTAACTATGGCTACACCTTC
TRBV6-1	TRBD1	many	TRBJ1-6	CASSIRQGDSPLHF	TGTGCCAGCAGTATTAGACAGGGAGATTCACCCCTCCACTTT
TRBV28	TRBD1	many	TRBJ1-1	CASSPDRGRRVTEAFF	TGTGCCAGCAGTCCTGACAGGGGGCGTCGGGTCACTGAAGCTTTCTTT
TRBV11-2	-	many	TRBJ2-3	CASSFMFDTQYF	TGTGCCAGCAGCTTTATGTTTGATACGCAGTATTTT
TRBV7-6	-	many	TRBJ1-1	CASSSSSGQNTEAFF	TGTGCCAGCAGCTCCTCCTCGGGGCAGAACACTGAAGCTTTCTTT
TRBV29-1	-	-	TRBJ1-2	CSVEDRGPSNYGYTF	TGCAGCGTTGAAGACAGGGGACCCTCCAACTATGGCTACACCTTC
TRBV6-1	-	many	TRBJ2-1	CASSLRDEQFF	TGTGCCAGCAGTTTACGGGATGAGCAGTTCTTC
TRBV5-5	TRBD1	few	TRBJ2-7	CASSLGTGWNEQYF	TGTGCCAGCAGCCTCGGGACAGGGTGGAATGAGCAGTACTTC
TRBV4-1	-	-	TRBJ1-5	CASSPDSNQSQHF	TGCGCCAGCAGCCCTGATAGCAATCAGTCCCAGCATTTT
TRBV4-1	TRBD2	few	TRBJ2-3	CASSLNDYHSGVSTDTQYF	TGCGCCAGCAGTCTTAATGACTACCACAGCGGGGTGAGCACAGATACGCAGTATTTT
TRBV25-1	TRBD1	many	TRBJ2-5	CASSDGRGRRGETQYF	TGTGCCAGCAGTGATGGCAGGGGGCGGCGGGGAGAGACCCAGTACTTC
TRBV4-3	-	many	TRBJ2-1	CASSQTGDEQFF	TGCGCCAGCAGCCAGACGGGGGATGAGCAGTTCTTC
TRBV6-2/TRBV6-3	TRBD2	many	TRBJ2-7	CASSYAGLAYEQYF	TGTGCCAGCAGTTATGCGGGACTAGCCTACGAGCAGTACTTC
TRBV5-6	-	-	TRBJ1-6	CASSVRDSPLHF	TGTGCCAGCAGCGTCAGGGATTCACCCCTCCACTTT
TRBV7-9	-	few	TRBJ1-3	CASSLGTARSGNTIYF	TGTGCCAGCAGCTTAGGGACAGCCCGCTCTGGAAACACCATATATTTT
TRBV7-2	-	-	TRBJ2-5	CASSQDDWSGILTRRYQETKYF	TGCGCCAGCAGCCAAGATGACTGGTCCGGGATACTTACGCGAAGGTACCAAGAGACCAAGTATTTC
TRBV19	-	-	TRBJ1-3	CASSPLGYGNTIYF	TGTGCCAGTAGTCCCCTCGGTTATGGAAACACCATATATTTT
TRBV7-6	TRBD1	-	TRBJ2-5	CASSSTGYQETQYF	TGTGCCAGCAGCTCGACAGGGTATCAAGAGACCCAGTACTTC
TRBV10-3	TRBD2	-	TRBJ2-7	CAISEGGTSGSYEQYF	TGTGCCATCAGTGAGGGAGGGACTAGCGGCTCCTACGAGCAGTACTTC
TRBV6-1	-	many	TRBJ1-6	CASSDYGTENSPLHF	TGTGCCAGCAGTGACTACGGAACGGAGAATTCACCCCTCCACTTT
TRBV7-9	-	many	TRBJ2-3	CASRQYRDGDTQYF	TGTGCCAGCAGGCAATACAGGGACGGAGATACGCAGTATTTT
TRBV19	-	-	TRBJ2-5	CASKGNERETQYF	TGTGCCAGTAAGGGAAACGAAAGAGAGACCCAGTACTTC
TRBV4-3	TRBD1	many	TRBJ2-7	CASSPTTGALYEQYF	TGCGCCAGCAGCCCGACAACAGGGGCGTTGTACGAGCAGTACTTC
TRBV7-2	-	few	TRBJ2-7	CASSSWNRLGDEQYF	TGTGCCAGCAGCTCCTGGAACAGGTTGGGGGACGAGCAGTACTTC
TRBV28	TRBD2	many	TRBJ2-4	CASSIFPGGAKNIQYF	TGTGCCAGCAGTATCTTCCCGGGAGGAGCCAAAAACATTCAGTACTTC
TRBV19	-	many	TRBJ2-1	CASSILASDSYNEQFF	TGTGCCAGTAGTATCCTAGCCAGTGACTCCTACAATGAGCAGTTCTTC
TRBV5-6	TRBD2	-	TRBJ2-7	CASSPSGRGSEQYF	TGTGCCAGCAGTCCTAGCGGGAGGGGCAGTGAGCAGTACTTC
TRBV6-1	-	many	TRBJ2-5	CASSRQGQETQYF	TGTGCCAGCAGTCGCCAGGGTCAAGAGACCCAGTACTTC
TRBV3-1	-	-	TRBJ2-7	CASSPPGVRDLF	TGTGCCAGCAGCCCCCCAGGCGTGAGAGATTTATTC
TRBV5-1	TRBD2	-	TRBJ2-5	CASSPSGSGAAQYF	TGCGCCAGCAGCCCTAGCGGATCCGGGGCGGCCCAGTACTTC
TRBV24-1	-	many	TRBJ2-1	CATSKSGLNEQFF	TGTGCCACCAGTAAAAGCGGGTTAAATGAGCAGTTCTTC
TRBV6-1	-	-	TRBJ2-1	CASGSGNYNEQFF	TGTGCCAGCGGTTCTGGGAACTACAATGAGCAGTTCTTC
TRBV5-1	-	few	TRBJ2-7	CASSLEQKTGEQYF	TGCGCCAGCAGCTTGGAACAGAAGACGGGAGAGCAGTACTTC
TRBV29-1	TRBD1	-	TRBJ2-5	CSVEEGGEGTQYF	TGCAGCGTTGAAGAAGGGGGCGAGGGGACCCAGTACTTC
TRBV13	TRBD1	few	TRBJ2-6	CASSSGQGGSRGANVLTF	TGTGCCAGCAGCTCGGGACAGGGGGGATCAAGAGGGGCCAACGTCCTGACTTTC
TRBV5-4	TRBD2	-	TRBJ2-1	CASSFSGSNEQFF	TGTGCCAGCAGTTTTAGCGGGAGTAATGAGCAGTTCTTC
TRBV7-9	TRBD1	many	TRBJ1-1	CASSLATGGNTEAFF	TGTGCCAGCAGCTTAGCCACAGGGGGCAACACTGAAGCTTTCTTT
TRBV7-2	TRBD1	-	TRBJ2-7	CASSSQGQDYERYF	TGTGCCAGCAGCTCCCAGGGACAGGACTACGAGCGGTACTTC
TRBV10-3	TRBD1	many	TRBJ2-3	CAIADRTTDTQYF	TGTGCCATCGCGGACAGGACCACAGATACGCAGTATTTT
TRBV28	-	many	TRBJ1-4	CASSPFFGGENEKLFF	TGTGCCAGCAGTCCTTTCTTTGGAGGTGAAAATGAAAAACTGTTTTTT
TRBV5-4	-	many	TRBJ1-1	CASSLDGSNTEAFF	TGTGCCAGCAGCTTGGACGGATCGAACACTGAAGCTTTCTTT
TRBV11-3	-	many	TRBJ2-1	CASSLDGDVSYNEQFF	TGTGCCAGCAGCTTAGATGGAGATGTTTCCTACAATGAGCAGTTCTTC
TRBV7-9	-	many	TRBJ2-7	CASSRDIYEQYF	TGTGCCAGCAGCAGGGACATATACGAGCAGTACTTC
TRBV12-3/TRBV12-4	-	many	TRBJ1-1	CASSLARDSEAFF	TGTGCCAGCAGTTTAGCCAGAGACAGTGAAGCTTTCTTT
TRBV10-3	TRBD1	few	TRBJ1-2	CAVTGTGGYGYTF	TGTGCCGTAACCGGGACAGGGGGATATGGCTACACCTTC